The rows below give T cell receptor beta chains drawn from one sample of a study of shared clonotypes between healthy human individuals. TCRdb keeps only in-frame clones here, not all; method: immunoSEQ multiplex PCR. Of 2 million to 2.5 million clones listed, approximately 94% were seen once; the top ten hold 0.85% to 1.3%. The material sequenced was naive CD8+ T cells sorted from blood. All receptors derive from a man aged 18 to 29 in good health. The CDR3 runs from the conserved cysteine through the conserved F or W. Fields, in order: clone size, V gene, J gene, D gene, CDR3 DNA, CDR3 protein. D genes are given only for firm matches. Size is stated for part of the rows, as once, few or many counts, or as a class when the clone is expanded.

size: NA; V: TRBV2; J: TRBJ2-3; D: TRBD2; DNA: TGTGCCAGCAGTGAGACTAGCGGGAGAGGCAGCACAGATACGCAGTATTTT; CDR3: CASSETSGRGSTDTQYF
size: NA; V: TRBV9; J: TRBJ1-6; D: NA; DNA: TGTGCCAGCAGCGTAGCGGGACACCCGTTTGATTCACCCCTCCACTTT; CDR3: CASSVAGHPFDSPLHF
size: NA; V: TRBV28; J: TRBJ2-7; D: NA; DNA: TGTGCCAGCAGTATTTCACCGGGAGACCCCTTGGACGAGCAGTACTTC; CDR3: CASSISPGDPLDEQYF
size: NA; V: TRBV25-1; J: TRBJ1-4; D: NA; DNA: TGTGCCAGCAGTGAATTTCACGAAAAACTGTTTTTT; CDR3: CASSEFHEKLFF
size: NA; V: TRBV5-6; J: TRBJ2-4; D: NA; DNA: TGTGCCAGCAGCCCTGCCGGATGGCAGGGCAAAAACATTCAGTACTTC; CDR3: CASSPAGWQGKNIQYF
size: NA; V: TRBV5-6; J: TRBJ2-3; D: NA; DNA: TGTGCCAGCAGGTACGAGTGGCCCACAGATACGCAGTATTTT; CDR3: CASRYEWPTDTQYF
size: NA; V: TRBV30; J: TRBJ1-3; D: NA; DNA: TGTGCCTGGGAGTCGAGCTCTGGAAACACCATATATTTT; CDR3: CAWESSSGNTIYF
size: NA; V: TRBV6-5; J: TRBJ2-2; D: NA; DNA: TGTGCCAGCAGTTACAGGGGGTACCCCACCGGGGAGCTGTTTTTT; CDR3: CASSYRGYPTGELFF
size: once; V: TRBV9; J: TRBJ1-5; D: NA; DNA: TGTGCCAGCAGCGCACCCCATAGCAATCAGCCCCAGCATTTT; CDR3: CASSAPHSNQPQHF
size: NA; V: TRBV29-1; J: TRBJ1-2; D: TRBD1; DNA: TGCAGCGTTGGGACAGGGGAGTACTATGGCTACACCTTC; CDR3: CSVGTGEYYGYTF
size: NA; V: TRBV7-8; J: TRBJ1-1; D: NA; DNA: TGTGCCAGCAGCTTAGACCAACAGGGAGACTTAAACACTGAAGCTTTCTTT; CDR3: CASSLDQQGDLNTEAFF
size: NA; V: TRBV29-1; J: TRBJ1-4; D: NA; DNA: TGCAGCGTTGCGCACAGCGATAATGAAAAACTGTTTTTT; CDR3: CSVAHSDNEKLFF
size: NA; V: TRBV21-1; J: TRBJ1-6; D: NA; DNA: TGTGCCAGCAGCAAAGATCAGGGGTCAGGTTCACCCCTCCACTTT; CDR3: CASSKDQGSGSPLHF
size: NA; V: TRBV27; J: TRBJ2-2; D: NA; DNA: TGTGCCAGCAGTTTAGGGGGGATGATGACCGGGGAGCTGTTTTTT; CDR3: CASSLGGMMTGELFF
size: NA; V: TRBV5-1; J: TRBJ1-6; D: TRBD1; DNA: TGCGCCAGCAGCCCGGCCGGGACAGGGGATTCACCCCTCCACTTT; CDR3: CASSPAGTGDSPLHF
size: NA; V: TRBV28; J: TRBJ2-7; D: TRBD1; DNA: TGTGCCAGCAGTCAGCCCGGGACAGGGGAGAGCGAGCAGTACTTC; CDR3: CASSQPGTGESEQYF
size: once; V: TRBV5-4; J: TRBJ1-6; D: NA; DNA: TGTGCCAGCAGCTTGCGACTCTTGAGCTCCTATAATTCACCCCTCCACTTT; CDR3: CASSLRLLSSYNSPLHF
size: NA; V: TRBV27; J: TRBJ2-1; D: TRBD2; DNA: TGTGCCAGCAGTTTGATTCTAGGGACTAGCGGGGGGATCTACAATGAGCAGTTCTTC; CDR3: CASSLILGTSGGIYNEQFF
size: NA; V: TRBV9; J: TRBJ2-2; D: NA; DNA: TGTGCCAGCAGCCCAGACAGCACCGGGGAGCTGTTTTTT; CDR3: CASSPDSTGELFF
size: NA; V: TRBV13; J: TRBJ2-3; D: NA; DNA: TGTGCCAGCAGCTTACGAAGCGAGAGCACAGATACGCAGTATTTT; CDR3: CASSLRSESTDTQYF
size: NA; V: TRBV6-1; J: TRBJ2-1; D: NA; DNA: TGTGCCACCGCGGGGAGGGGGCATGAGCAGTTCTTC; CDR3: CATAGRGHEQFF
size: NA; V: TRBV5-4; J: TRBJ1-1; D: NA; DNA: TGTGCCAGCAGCGGGACGGATAAGGATTGGGACGGTGAAGCTTTCTTT; CDR3: CASSGTDKDWDGEAFF
size: NA; V: TRBV14; J: TRBJ2-7; D: NA; DNA: TGTGCCAGCAGCCAATTTGAACAGGCGGTCTTCTACGAGCAGTACTTC; CDR3: CASSQFEQAVFYEQYF
size: NA; V: TRBV6-1; J: TRBJ1-4; D: NA; DNA: TGTGCCAGCAGTGAACCGTGGCTACAGCCTGAGGAAAAACTGTTTTTT; CDR3: CASSEPWLQPEEKLFF
size: NA; V: TRBV11-2; J: TRBJ2-1; D: TRBD2; DNA: TGTGCCAGCAGCGACCGCCCCACTAGCGGGGTGTACAATGAGCAGTTCTTC; CDR3: CASSDRPTSGVYNEQFF
size: NA; V: TRBV10-3; J: TRBJ2-3; D: NA; DNA: TGTGCCATCAGTGAAAGTAGATGGGGTGATACGCAGTATTTT; CDR3: CAISESRWGDTQYF
size: once; V: TRBV5-6; J: TRBJ1-2; D: TRBD1; DNA: TGTGCCAGCAGCTTGGGGGACAGGGCATCTAACTATGGCTACACCTTC; CDR3: CASSLGDRASNYGYTF
size: NA; V: TRBV5-1; J: TRBJ2-3; D: NA; DNA: TGCGCCAGCATGGACGGAGATACGCAGTATTTT; CDR3: CASMDGDTQYF
size: NA; V: TRBV27; J: TRBJ2-7; D: NA; DNA: TGTGCCAGCAGTTCACCCTACGAGCAGTACTTC; CDR3: CASSSPYEQYF
size: NA; V: TRBV7-2; J: TRBJ1-3; D: NA; DNA: TGTGCCAGCAGCTTAGACCCCACCTCTGGAAACACCATATATTTT; CDR3: CASSLDPTSGNTIYF
size: NA; V: TRBV7-9; J: TRBJ2-1; D: TRBD1; DNA: TGTGCCAGCAGCTCCCAATGGACAGGGGGCTCCTACAATGAGCAGTTCTTC; CDR3: CASSSQWTGGSYNEQFF
size: once; V: TRBV7-4; J: TRBJ2-5; D: TRBD2; DNA: TGTGCCAGCAGCTTAGAGGCGGGGGTGGACGGTTTCCAAGAGACCCAGTACTTC; CDR3: CASSLEAGVDGFQETQYF
size: NA; V: TRBV5-1; J: TRBJ1-4; D: TRBD1; DNA: TGCGCCAGCAGCTCAGACCGGGACAGTCCCTTTCCTAATGAAAAACTGTTTTTT; CDR3: CASSSDRDSPFPNEKLFF
size: NA; V: TRBV9; J: TRBJ1-1; D: TRBD1; DNA: TGTGCCAGCAGCGTACGGGACAGGGGGAAAGCTTTCTTT; CDR3: CASSVRDRGKAFF
size: NA; V: TRBV5-1; J: TRBJ2-5; D: TRBD2; DNA: TGCGCCAGCAGCTCGTTAGCGGGAGATGAGACCCAGTACTTC; CDR3: CASSSLAGDETQYF
size: NA; V: TRBV10-3; J: TRBJ1-1; D: NA; DNA: TGTGCCATCAGTGAGTCGACTCTTCCAACAGGGCCTTCGGGCACTGAAGCTTTCTTT; CDR3: CAISESTLPTGPSGTEAFF
size: NA; V: TRBV18; J: TRBJ1-1; D: NA; DNA: TGTGCCAGCTCACCCCCCGTGAGCGTGGGGAACACTGAAGCTTTCTTT; CDR3: CASSPPVSVGNTEAFF
size: NA; V: TRBV4-3; J: TRBJ2-7; D: TRBD1; DNA: TGCGCCAGCAGCCAAGATAGAGGGACAGCCATCTCCGAGCAGTACTTC; CDR3: CASSQDRGTAISEQYF
size: NA; V: TRBV28; J: TRBJ1-2; D: TRBD1; DNA: TGTGCCAGCAGTTTACGTGGCAGGGGGCGAGGCTACACCTTC; CDR3: CASSLRGRGRGYTF
size: few; V: TRBV10-3; J: TRBJ2-1; D: NA; DNA: TGTGCCATCAGTGATAATAATGAGCAGTTCTTC; CDR3: CAISDNNEQFF
size: NA; V: TRBV4-3; J: TRBJ1-4; D: TRBD1; DNA: TGCGCCAGCAGCCGGGACAGGACAACAACTAATGAAAAACTGTTTTTT; CDR3: CASSRDRTTTNEKLFF
size: NA; V: TRBV7-9; J: TRBJ1-3; D: NA; DNA: TGTGCCAGCAGCCCTACAGGGATGGGATTCGGAAACACCATATATTTT; CDR3: CASSPTGMGFGNTIYF
size: NA; V: TRBV6-5; J: TRBJ2-1; D: NA; DNA: TGTGCCAGCAGTCATATGCTGGAGCAGTTCTTC; CDR3: CASSHMLEQFF
size: NA; V: TRBV30; J: TRBJ1-4; D: NA; DNA: TGTGCCTGGAGTGTTGGGGGAGGTAATGAAAAACTGTTTTTT; CDR3: CAWSVGGGNEKLFF
size: once; V: TRBV4-3; J: TRBJ2-7; D: NA; DNA: TGCGCCAGCAGCCAAGATCTTTTCGGCCCTATCCGGGAGCAGTACTTC; CDR3: CASSQDLFGPIREQYF
size: NA; V: TRBV11-3; J: TRBJ2-7; D: TRBD2; DNA: TGTGCCAGCAGCTTACAAGCGGGAGGCTCCTACGAGCAGTACTTC; CDR3: CASSLQAGGSYEQYF
size: NA; V: TRBV16; J: TRBJ2-1; D: TRBD1; DNA: TGTGCCAGCAGCCAATACATCCCCGGGACAGGGAGTAGCAATGAGCAGTTCTTC; CDR3: CASSQYIPGTGSSNEQFF
size: NA; V: TRBV11-3; J: TRBJ2-7; D: NA; DNA: TGTGCCAGCAGCTGGAGGGGGGAAGGCTACGAGCAGTACTTC; CDR3: CASSWRGEGYEQYF
size: NA; V: TRBV10-3; J: TRBJ2-2; D: TRBD2; DNA: TGTGCCATCAGTGAGTCGGCTAGCGGGAGGGCCTATGGCACCGGGGAGCTGTTTTTT; CDR3: CAISESASGRAYGTGELFF